This entry concerns a single T cell receptor (beta chain). What it recognizes is unknown. Assay used: immunoSEQ multiplex PCR; TCRdb lists only in-frame clones, some missing. In the table there are around 70,000 clones, more than 65% of which are singletons. Germline CDR1 and CDR2: LNHDA and SQIVND (reference sequence). V trimming: 3 bases; J trimming: 1 base; junction bases outside the gene matches: 9. The CDR3 runs 17 residues. This sample is part of a study of T cell responses to AZD1222 COVID-19 vaccine. Overall study results and limits: Of spike-specific TCRs, nearly half reportedly target regions left unmutated in variants. Spike-specific TCR breadth and depth grew following two AZD1222 doses.

The sequencing here drew on peripheral blood, taken on day 0 of MenACWY control vaccination. This TCR derives from an adult in good health. The gene calls are TRBV19 and TRBJ2-1; 7 nucleotides match TRBD2. The CDR3 bases are TGTGCCAGTAGTATCTCTGGGGGGGGAGGATCCTACAATGAGCAGTTCTTC. This translates into CASSISGGGGSYNEQFF.